Each of the 27 T cell receptor beta chains below was sequenced from the same sample in a study of blood T cell repertoires in COVID-19 (dated by TCRdb to about 2020). Library generation was performed with the immunoSEQ multiplex PCR assay. Sourced from immuneACCESS, this table was stored by TCRdb with only in-frame sequences that have V and J called. A share of the clones is absent; for the studies checked, an unresolved V gene accounts for under half, and the remainder has no known explanation. The sample table records some 180,000 clones; roughly 85% of these occur just once. The ten top clones hold around a fifth of the sample. Sequenced: peripheral blood. These receptors were obtained from a man aged 55 to 70 with active or convalescent COVID-19.

The chain employs TRBV5-1 and TRBJ1-2; D ambiguous. The CDR3 is 13 amino acids. The V end was cut by 3 bases, the J end by 7 bases, with 13 bases between. CDR1 SGHRS and CDR2 YFSETQ come from the germline V gene. The CDR3 here is CASSSGQEGGYTF. The CDR3 region has the DNA TGCGCCAGCAGCTCGGGCCAGGAGGGTGGCTACACCTTC.

The rearrangement joins TRBV4-1 to TRBJ2-2, with D unclear. CDR1 is MGHRA, CDR2 YSYEKL, per germline. Trimming removed 4 bases at V and 3 bases at J, with 18 bases between. The CDR3 length is 17 residues. CDR3 sequence (DNA): TGCGCCAGCAGCCGACTTTCGGGTAGCCCTTACACCGGGGAGCTGTTTTTT. Residues: CASSRLSGSPYTGELFF.

This clone was seen only once. The junction shows a germline mismatch at one end, possibly a read error. The chain has TRBV7-9 and TRBJ2-1, with TRBD2 matching 10 bases. The CDR3 sequence is 14 residues long. The V gene's germline CDR1 is SEHNR and CDR2 FQNEAQ (reference sequence). In nucleotides, the CDR3 is TGTGCCAGCAGCGTAGCGGGGGGAACCAATGAGCAGTTCTTC. This codes for CASSVAGGTNEQFF.

The rearrangement links TRBV10-2 to TRBJ2-7; 7 nucleotides match TRBD1. Germline-derived CDR1 and CDR2 are WSHSY and SAAADI. Germline trimming cut 2 bases from V and 3 bases from J; bases unmatched to any gene: 7. The CDR3 is made up of 15 amino acids. CDR3 sequence reads: CASSETGTAFYEQYF. The DNA of the CDR3 is TGCGCCAGCAGTGAGACCGGGACAGCCTTCTACGAGCAGTACTTC.

The chain employs TRBV24-1 and TRBJ2-1; 7 nucleotides line up with TRBD1. Germline-derived CDR1 and CDR2 are KGHDR and SFDVKD. This CDR3 is built from 16 residues. V lost 1 base, J lost 2 bases, and 4 bases stayed unmatched. The CDR3 here is CATSDFDRETYNEQFF. The CDR3, as DNA: TGTGCCACCAGTGATTTCGACAGGGAAACCTACAATGAGCAGTTCTTC.

This chain connects TRBV19 to TRBJ2-2, with 7 bases matching TRBD1. The CDR3 length is 16 residues. V was clipped by 7 bases and J by 4 bases; unmatched bases: 12. Germline values: CDR1 LNHDA, CDR2 SQIVND (reference sequence). The CDR3 coding sequence is TGTGCCAGTACCACAAGCCAGGGGGTGGCCACCGGGGAGCTGTTTTTT. It is translated as CASTTSQGVATGELFF.

This sequence joins TRBV5-1 and TRBJ2-3; 8 bases agree with TRBD2. Germline-derived CDR1 and CDR2 are SGHRS and YFSETQ. V dropped 1 base and J dropped 2; count of bases not matched to a gene: 3. The CDR3 spans 15 residues. CDR3 sequence (DNA): TGCGCCAGCAGCTTGTTAGCGGGGACCACAGATACGCAGTATTTT. This translates into CASSLLAGTTDTQYF.

This clone occurred a few times. V is TRBV18 and J is TRBJ1-3; D ambiguous. Germline V CDR1 and CDR2: KGHSH, LQKENI. CDR3 size: 16 residues. V dropped 3 bases and J dropped 0 bases, with 12 bases sitting between them. CDR3 DNA sequence: TGTGCCAGCTCACCGGGCACGGGGAGCTCTGGAAACACCATATATTTT. Protein product: CASSPGTGSSGNTIYF.

This clone came up once. The chain carries TRBV11-2 and TRBJ2-3, with D hard to call. V shed 4 bases and J shed 2 bases, with 13 bases lying between them. Germline V lookup: CDR1 SGHAT, CDR2 FQNNGV. This CDR3 has 15 residues. The CDR3: CASSSVRGYTDTQYF. The CDR3 DNA follows: TGTGCCAGCAGCTCAGTCCGTGGTTACACAGATACGCAGTATTTT.

This chain uses TRBV12-3 or TRBV12-4 with TRBJ2-5, with a possible D match to TRBD2 (5 bases). The CDR3 is made up of 11 amino acids. The germline V and J ends were trimmed by 3 bases and 10 bases, with 9 bases remaining between them. CDR3 protein: CASSLGSGQYF. CDR3 bases: TGTGCCAGCAGTTTGGGGAGCGGCCAGTACTTC.

The V and J genes are TRBV7-2 and TRBJ1-5; D is possibly TRBD1 (6 bases). CDR1 is SGHTA and CDR2 is FQGNSA in the germline V gene. V lost 5 bases and J lost 4, with 9 bases in between. There are 13 residues in the CDR3. The DNA for the CDR3 is TGTGCCAGCAGCGTACAGGGAAATCAGCCCCAGCATTTT. This sequence encodes CASSVQGNQPQHF.

The chain couples TRBV27 to TRBJ2-7; a weak D match, TRBD2 (6 bases). This CDR3 spans 15 amino acids. Per the germline V gene, CDR1 is MNHEY and CDR2 is SMNVEV (reference sequence). Trimming removed 5 bases at V and 4 bases at J, with 18 bases between. CDR3 loop: CASSHLGGKGYEQYF. The CDR3 DNA reads as TGTGCCAGCAGTCACCTTGGAGGGAAGGGATACGAGCAGTACTTC.

The J gene is TRBJ1-1, the V gene TRBV4-1, with 8 bases fitting TRBD1. Germline CDR1 and CDR2: MGHRA and YSYEKL. J was trimmed by 5 bases and V by 3 bases; bases with no gene match: 5. This CDR3 is 14 amino acids long. DNA for the CDR3: TGCGCCAGCAGCCAGGACAGGGATAGGACTGAAGCTTTCTTT. Translated: CASSQDRDRTEAFF.

The V call is TRBV4-1, the J call TRBJ1-2; D remains ambiguous. Trimming cost V 1 base and J 8 bases, with 14 bases left between them. The length of the CDR3 is 14 residues. Germline V gene sequence: CDR1 MGHRA, CDR2 YSYEKL. In DNA form, the CDR3 reads TGCGCCAGCAGCCAAGTGACGGGGTACGGAGGCTACACCTTC. Residues: CASSQVTGYGGYTF.

The chain uses TRBV5-1 and TRBJ2-5; maybe TRBD1 (5 bases). The CDR3 is 15 residues long. Per germline, CDR1 SGHRS and CDR2 YFSETQ. Deletions cut 0 bases from V and 2 bases from J, with 11 bases between. CDR3 nucleotide sequence: TGCGCCAGCAGCTTGGGGGGCAGGGCACAAGAGACCCAGTACTTC. Amino acids: CASSLGGRAQETQYF.

The rearrangement joins TRBV27 to TRBJ1-3; 11 nucleotides agree with TRBD1. Germline CDR1 MNHEY, CDR2 SMNVEV (reference sequence). The CDR3 spans 14 residues. After removal of 6 bases from V and 7 bases from J, the junction contained 5 bases not matched to a gene. CDR3 in DNA: TGTGCCAGCAGAAGGACAGGGGGCGGGAACACCATATATTTT. Translating gives CASRRTGGGNTIYF.

The J gene is TRBJ2-7, the V gene TRBV27; possibly TRBD1 for D (6 bases). Looked up from germline, CDR1 is MNHEY and CDR2 is SMNVEV (reference sequence). This CDR3 comprises 14 residues. The V end was cut by 3 bases, the J end by 5 bases, with 14 bases between. Here the CDR3 DNA reads TGTGCCAGCAGTTTTTACGGCAGGGGTAACGAGCAGTACTTC. Translated: CASSFYGRGNEQYF.

The rearrangement joins TRBV6-5 to TRBJ1-2; 7 nucleotides line up with TRBD1. The germline V gene has CDR1 MNHEY and CDR2 SVGAGI. The CDR3 sequence is 14 residues long. The J segment lost 2 bases and the V segment lost 4 bases, leaving 4 bases of the junction unmatched. The CDR3 protein is CASSSGRGNYGYTF. The CDR3 DNA reads TGTGCCAGCAGTTCCGGCAGGGGGAACTATGGCTACACCTTC.

This clone showed up just once. The gene calls are TRBV18 and TRBJ2-7, with D possibly TRBD1 on 6 matching bases. V gave up 3 bases and J gave up 2 bases, with 14 bases separating them. The CDR3 consists of 15 residues. The germline CDR1 and CDR2 sequences are KGHSH and LQKENI. CDR3 sequence: CASSPSRGGTYEQYF. The CDR3 DNA sequence: TGTGCCAGCTCACCCTCCCGAGGGGGAACCTACGAGCAGTACTTC.

V usage is TRBV24-1 and J usage is TRBJ2-3; a weak D match, TRBD2 (6 bases). This CDR3 region has 15 residues. Trimming removed 2 bases from V and 6 bases from J, with 14 bases in between. CDR1 and CDR2 (germline): KGHDR, SFDVKD. This CDR3 reads CATSDSAPGVDTQYF. The DNA of the CDR3 is TGTGCCACCAGTGATTCGGCCCCGGGGGTCGATACGCAGTATTTT.

The J gene is TRBJ2-7, the V gene TRBV5-1; tentative D call: TRBD1 (5 bases). Trimming stripped 3 bases from V and 0 bases from J, with 10 bases between. In germline, CDR1 is SGHRS, CDR2 YFSETQ. The CDR3 extends over 14 amino acids. The CDR3 DNA sequence: TGCGCCAGCAGCTGGACACCGATCTCCTACGAGCAGTACTTC. As protein: CASSWTPISYEQYF.

This clone was seen a handful of times. The chain uses TRBV29-1 and TRBJ1-2; 10 bases agree with TRBD1. J gave up 8 bases and V 5 bases, and 5 bases lay outside the gene matches. The CDR3 contains 12 residues. Germline loops: CDR1 SQVTM, CDR2 ANQGSEA. CDR3 protein: CSVSGQGKGYTF. Written as DNA, the CDR3 is TGCAGCGTTTCGGGACAGGGGAAAGGCTACACCTTC.

The J gene is TRBJ1-5, the V gene TRBV29-1, with 9 bases fitting TRBD1. The CDR3 runs 15 residues. Germline CDR1 is SQVTM and CDR2 is ANQGSEA. V dropped 6 bases and J dropped 9; count of bases not matched to a gene: 15. The CDR3, as DNA: TGCAGCGTGGGCGACAGGGGGACGGGTGCGGGGCCCCAGCATTTT. It translates to CSVGDRGTGAGPQHF.

This clone has more than one count but fewer than ten. This chain links TRBV14 with TRBJ1-2; D is possibly TRBD1 (5 bases). CDR3 length equals 13 residues. V was cut by 6 bases and J by 5 bases, with 13 bases left in between. The germline gives CDR1 SGHDN, CDR2 FVKESK. CDR3 loop: CASRRRGGYGYTF. The DNA for the CDR3 is TGTGCCAGCAGACGTAGGGGAGGTTATGGCTACACCTTC.

The rearrangement joins TRBV7-7 to TRBJ2-5, with D uncertain. In germline, CDR1 is SSHAT, CDR2 FNYEAQ (reference sequence). The V and J ends lost 1 base and 5 bases respectively, with 8 bases between them. The CDR3 has 13 amino acids. In DNA, the CDR3 is TGTGCCAGCAGCTTAGGACTGTTGGAGACCCAGTACTTC. This encodes CASSLGLLETQYF. The full variable domain, rest sourced from reference TRBV7-7 and TRBJ2-5, is GAGVSQSPRYKVTKRGQDVTLRCDPISSHATLYWYQQALGQGPEFLTYFNYEAQPDKSGLPSDRFSAERPEGSISTLTIQRTEQRDSAMYRCASSLGLLETQYFGPGTRLLVL.

V gene TRBV3-1 (or the pseudogene TRBV3-2) combines with J gene TRBJ1-1; 8 nucleotides line up with TRBD1. The length of the CDR3 is 15 residues. V was clipped by 2 bases and J by 2 bases; unmatched bases: 4. In germline, CDR1 is LGHDT, CDR2 YNNKEL (reference sequence). In DNA, the CDR3 is TGTGCCAGCAGCCAACCCGGGACAGGCAACACTGAAGCTTTCTTT. Protein product: CASSQPGTGNTEAFF.

The chain links TRBV19 to TRBJ1-5; D not resolved. Germline V gene sequence: CDR1 LNHDA, CDR2 SQIVND (reference sequence). This CDR3 is 16 amino acids long. Deletions cut 3 bases from V and 5 bases from J, with 17 bases between. CDR3 residues: CASSMTGISFDQPQHF. CDR3 coding DNA: TGTGCCAGTAGTATGACGGGAATTTCCTTCGATCAGCCCCAGCATTTT.